Reported below is one TCR beta chain. Its antigen is not identified. Study-level points and caveats: In terms of TCR gene usage, tumor memory CD4+ T cells clustered together with blood and lymph node memory CD4+ cells, as well as with lymph node naive CD4+ cells.

Constant-region reverse primers amplified full-length variable regions, followed by semi-nested Nested Universal Primer A PCR. TCRdb re-called the 5' RACE reads through MiXCR, storing one row per CDR3 protein. The data hold about 54,000 distinct CDR3 sequences, with more than 15% observed a single time. This TCR derives from a female donor with breast cancer. Specimen: naive CD4+ T cells sorted from blood. This sample's subset: naive CD4+ T cells, CD4+CD45RA+CD25-.

The CDR3 coding sequence is TGCAGTGCTAGAGATAGGGGCAACCTAGAGACCCAGTACTTC. Translated, it gives CSARDRGNLETQYF. J is TRBJ2-5 and V is TRBV20-1; D might be TRBD1 (5 bases). Germline lookup yields CDR1 DFQATT and CDR2 SNEGSKA (reference sequence). The V end was cut by 0 bases, the J end by 4 bases, with 12 bases between. The CDR3 runs 14 residues.